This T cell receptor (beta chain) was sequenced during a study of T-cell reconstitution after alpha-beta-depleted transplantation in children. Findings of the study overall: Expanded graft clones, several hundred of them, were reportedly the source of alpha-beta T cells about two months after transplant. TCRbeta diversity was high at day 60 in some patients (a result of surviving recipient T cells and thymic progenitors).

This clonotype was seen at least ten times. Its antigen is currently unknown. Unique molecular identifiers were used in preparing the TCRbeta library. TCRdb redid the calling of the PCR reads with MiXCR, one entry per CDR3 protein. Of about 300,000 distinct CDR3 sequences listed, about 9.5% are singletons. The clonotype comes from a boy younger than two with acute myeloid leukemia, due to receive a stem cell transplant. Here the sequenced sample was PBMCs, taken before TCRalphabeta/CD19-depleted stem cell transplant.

CDR3 loop: CASSYLRTSYEQYF. In DNA, the CDR3 is TGTGCCAGCAGCTACCTCAGGACCTCCTACGAGCAGTACTTC. This rearrangement joins TRBV7-2 to TRBJ2-7; unclear D gene. CDR3 length equals 14 residues. Germline V gives CDR1 SGHTA, CDR2 FQGNSA. Trimming shortened V by 4 bases and J by 0 bases, and 10 bases separated the two germline ends.